The source of this TCR beta chain is a study of blood T cell repertoires in COVID-19. Overall study context: Samples came from the United States, Italy and Spain, spanning acute and convalescent COVID-19. The cDNA or gDNA used as material had been derived from T cells, B-cell-depleted T cells, or PBMCs.

Profiling relied on immunoSEQ multiplex PCR, and the TCRdb table lists in-frame clones only, not all of them. The sample comprises 360,000 or so clones, roughly 91% of which are singletons, and less than 2% rests with the top ten. CDR3 length equals 15 residues. V shed 6 bases and J 5 bases; nucleotides not matched to a gene: 7. Germline CDR1 is MRHNA and CDR2 is SNTAGT. The sequence came from a woman aged 25 to 39 who had recovered from COVID-19. This sequence joins TRBV6-4 and TRBJ1-4, with 9 bases fitting TRBD1. Sequenced input: PBMCs or T cells enriched from blood (not recorded which). The CDR3 nucleotides read TGTGCCAGCAGAAGGACAGGGGCCGCAAATGAAAAACTGTTTTTT. It translates to CASRRTGAANEKLFF.